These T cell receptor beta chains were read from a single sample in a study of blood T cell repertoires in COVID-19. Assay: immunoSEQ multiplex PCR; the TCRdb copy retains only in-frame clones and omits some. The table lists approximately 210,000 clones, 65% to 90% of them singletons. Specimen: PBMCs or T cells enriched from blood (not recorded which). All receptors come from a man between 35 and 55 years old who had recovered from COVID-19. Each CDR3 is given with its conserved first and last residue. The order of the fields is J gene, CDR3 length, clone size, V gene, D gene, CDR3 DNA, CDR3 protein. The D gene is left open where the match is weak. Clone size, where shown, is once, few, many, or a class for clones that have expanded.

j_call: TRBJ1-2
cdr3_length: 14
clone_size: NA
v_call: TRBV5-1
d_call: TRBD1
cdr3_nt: TGCGCCAGCAGCTTCCGGGACAGAAGCTATGGCTACACCTTC
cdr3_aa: CASSFRDRSYGYTF

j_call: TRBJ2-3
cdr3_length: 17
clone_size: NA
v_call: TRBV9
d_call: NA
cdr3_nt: TGTGCCAGCAGCGTAGTTGGCGGAGTTACTAGCACAGATACGCAGTATTTT
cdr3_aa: CASSVVGGVTSTDTQYF

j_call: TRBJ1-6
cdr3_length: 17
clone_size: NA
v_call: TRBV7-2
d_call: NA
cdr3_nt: TGTGCCAGCAGCTTTCGCTCCGGGAGCTCCTATAATTCACCCCTCCACTTT
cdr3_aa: CASSFRSGSSYNSPLHF

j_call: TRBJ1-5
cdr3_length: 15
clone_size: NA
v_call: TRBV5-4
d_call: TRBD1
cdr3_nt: TGTGCCAGCAGCAGGGGACAGGGTAGCAATCAGCCCCAGCATTTT
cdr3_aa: CASSRGQGSNQPQHF

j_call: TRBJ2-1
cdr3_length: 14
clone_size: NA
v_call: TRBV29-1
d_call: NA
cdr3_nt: TGCAGCCTCCTCGCGGGGCCCTCCTACAATGAGCAGTTCTTC
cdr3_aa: CSLLAGPSYNEQFF

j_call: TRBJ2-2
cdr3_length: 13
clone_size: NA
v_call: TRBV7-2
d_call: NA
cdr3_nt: TGTGCCAGCAGCTTTTCTCCGGGGTGGGAGCTGTTTTTT
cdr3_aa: CASSFSPGWELFF

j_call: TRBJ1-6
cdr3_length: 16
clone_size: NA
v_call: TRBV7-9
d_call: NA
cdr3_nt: TGTGCCAGCAGCTTAGCCGGGGTACTCATCAACTCACCCCTCCACTTT
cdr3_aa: CASSLAGVLINSPLHF

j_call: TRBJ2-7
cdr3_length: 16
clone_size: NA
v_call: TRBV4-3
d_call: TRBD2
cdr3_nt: TGCGCCAGCAGCCAAGGGTGGCTAGCGGGATCCTACGAGCAGTACTTC
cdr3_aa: CASSQGWLAGSYEQYF

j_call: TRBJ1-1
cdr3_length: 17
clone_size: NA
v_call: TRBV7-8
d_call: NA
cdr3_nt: TGTGCCAGCAGCTCCCAGCCGACCCCGTGGGAGGGCACTGAAGCTTTCTTT
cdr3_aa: CASSSQPTPWEGTEAFF

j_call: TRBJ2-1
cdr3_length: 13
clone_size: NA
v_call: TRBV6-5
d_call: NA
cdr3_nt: TGTGCCAGCAGTTACAATTCCCCGGGGGAGCAGTTCTTC
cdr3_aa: CASSYNSPGEQFF

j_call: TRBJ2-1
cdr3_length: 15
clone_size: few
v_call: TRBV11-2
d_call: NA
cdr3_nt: TGTGCCAGCAGCCGCTCATACACTAGGGTTGGTGAGCAGTTCTTC
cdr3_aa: CASSRSYTRVGEQFF

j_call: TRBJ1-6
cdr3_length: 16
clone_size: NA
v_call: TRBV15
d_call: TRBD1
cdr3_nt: TGTGCCACCAGCACAGGGGGCGGAATCTATAATTCACCCCTCCACTTT
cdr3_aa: CATSTGGGIYNSPLHF

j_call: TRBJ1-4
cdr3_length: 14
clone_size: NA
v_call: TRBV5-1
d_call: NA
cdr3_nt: TGCGCCAGCAGCTTGGCCCCAGGCAATGAAAAACTGTTTTTT
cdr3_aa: CASSLAPGNEKLFF

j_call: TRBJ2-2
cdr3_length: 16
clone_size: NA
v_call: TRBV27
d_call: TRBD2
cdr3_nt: TGTGCCAGCAGTTTATCCGGGAGGGCTAACACCGGGGAGCTGTTTTTT
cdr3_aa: CASSLSGRANTGELFF

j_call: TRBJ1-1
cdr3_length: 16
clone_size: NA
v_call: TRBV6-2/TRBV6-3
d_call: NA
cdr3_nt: TGTGCCAGCAGTTACTCTGGGACACCTTTGAACACTGAAGCTTTCTTT
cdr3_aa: CASSYSGTPLNTEAFF

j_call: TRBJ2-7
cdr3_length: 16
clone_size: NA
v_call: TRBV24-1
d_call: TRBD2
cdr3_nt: TGTGCCACCAGTGCCCCCGGACTAGCGGGAGCTAACGAGCAGTACTTC
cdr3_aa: CATSAPGLAGANEQYF

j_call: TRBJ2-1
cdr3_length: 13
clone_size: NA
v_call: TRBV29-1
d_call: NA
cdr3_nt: TGCAGCGCGGAGACTAGCTCCTACAATGAGCAGTTCTTC
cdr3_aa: CSAETSSYNEQFF

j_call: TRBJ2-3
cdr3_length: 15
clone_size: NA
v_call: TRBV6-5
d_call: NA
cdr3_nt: TGTGCCATCCGAAGGTGGGGGGTGGAGACAGATACGCAGTATTTT
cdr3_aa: CAIRRWGVETDTQYF

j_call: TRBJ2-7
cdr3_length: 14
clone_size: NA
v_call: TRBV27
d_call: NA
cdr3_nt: TGTGCCAGCAGTTTTCAGGGCTACTCCTACGAGCAGTACTTC
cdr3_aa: CASSFQGYSYEQYF

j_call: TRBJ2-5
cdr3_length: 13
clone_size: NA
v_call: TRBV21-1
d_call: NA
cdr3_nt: TGTGCCAGCAGCGTCGGCGGGGAAGAGACCCAGTACTTC
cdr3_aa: CASSVGGEETQYF

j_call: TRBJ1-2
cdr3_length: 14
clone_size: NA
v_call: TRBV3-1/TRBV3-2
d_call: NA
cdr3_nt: TGTGCCAGCAGCCAAGATACCGGGAGCTATGGCTACACCTTC
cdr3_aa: CASSQDTGSYGYTF

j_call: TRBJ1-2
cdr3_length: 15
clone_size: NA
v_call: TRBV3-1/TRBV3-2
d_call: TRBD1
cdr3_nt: TGTGCCAGCAGCCCTTCTAGACAGGGGAGGATCGGCTACACCTTC
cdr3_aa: CASSPSRQGRIGYTF

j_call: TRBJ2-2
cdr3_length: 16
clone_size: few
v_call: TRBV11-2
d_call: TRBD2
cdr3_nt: TGTGCCAGCAGCTTACCGGGAGGGCACGACACCGGGGAGCTGTTTTTT
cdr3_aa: CASSLPGGHDTGELFF

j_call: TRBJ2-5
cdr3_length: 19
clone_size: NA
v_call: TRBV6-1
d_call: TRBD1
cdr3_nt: TGTGCCAGCAGTGAAGGCCGGACAGGGGGCTCTGGGTACCAAGAGACCCAGTACTTC
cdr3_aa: CASSEGRTGGSGYQETQYF

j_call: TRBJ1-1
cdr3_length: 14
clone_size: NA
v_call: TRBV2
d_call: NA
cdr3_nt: TGTGCCAGCTTAAGGCTTCAGGGTGTTACTGAAGCTTTCTTT
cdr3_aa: CASLRLQGVTEAFF

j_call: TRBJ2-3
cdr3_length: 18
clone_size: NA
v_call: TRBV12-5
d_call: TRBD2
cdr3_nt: TGTGCTAGTGGTTTGGTAGCCCCCTTGCGGGAGTATTCAGATACGCAGTATTTT
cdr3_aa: CASGLVAPLREYSDTQYF

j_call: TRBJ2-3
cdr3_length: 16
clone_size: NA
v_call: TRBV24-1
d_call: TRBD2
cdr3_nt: TGTGCCACCAGTGACCCCGGACTAGCGGGAACAGATACGCAGTATTTT
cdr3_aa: CATSDPGLAGTDTQYF

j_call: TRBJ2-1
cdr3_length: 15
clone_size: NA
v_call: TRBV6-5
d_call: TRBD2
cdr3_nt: TGTGCCAGCAGTCAATCTAGCGGATCCTACAATGAGCAGTTCTTC
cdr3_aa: CASSQSSGSYNEQFF

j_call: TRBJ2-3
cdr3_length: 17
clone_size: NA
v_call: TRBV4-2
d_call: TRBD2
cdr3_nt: TGTGCCAGCAGCCAAGGTCGGGGGGGACGCAGCACAGATACGCAGTATTTT
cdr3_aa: CASSQGRGGRSTDTQYF

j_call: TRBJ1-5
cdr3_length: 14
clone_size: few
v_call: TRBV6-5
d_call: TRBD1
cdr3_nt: TGTGCCAGCCGAGATCCAGGGGGATATCAGCCCCAGCATTTT
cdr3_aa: CASRDPGGYQPQHF

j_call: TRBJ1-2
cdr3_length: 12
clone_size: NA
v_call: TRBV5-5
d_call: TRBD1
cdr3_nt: TGTGCCAGCAGCTTAGACAGGGACGGCTACACCTTC
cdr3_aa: CASSLDRDGYTF

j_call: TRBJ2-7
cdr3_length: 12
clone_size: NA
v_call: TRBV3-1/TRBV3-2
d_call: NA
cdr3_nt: TGTGCCAGCAGCCAACCCCCCTTGGAGCAGTACTTC
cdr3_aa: CASSQPPLEQYF

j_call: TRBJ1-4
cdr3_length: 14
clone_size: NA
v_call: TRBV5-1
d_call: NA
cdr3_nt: TGCGCCAGTGCGGAGGGGAGGCCTAATGAAAAACTGTTTTTT
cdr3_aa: CASAEGRPNEKLFF

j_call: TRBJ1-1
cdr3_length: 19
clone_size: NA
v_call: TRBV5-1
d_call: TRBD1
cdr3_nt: TGCGCCAGCAGCTTGGACTTCAGCGGGACAGGGGAGGGGAACACTGAAGCTTTCTTT
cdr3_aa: CASSLDFSGTGEGNTEAFF

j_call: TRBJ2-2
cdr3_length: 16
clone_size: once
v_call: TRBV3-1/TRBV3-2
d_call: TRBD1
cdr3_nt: TGTGCCAGCAGCCAATTAACGGGACAGGGGACCGGGGAGCTGTTTTTT
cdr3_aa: CASSQLTGQGTGELFF

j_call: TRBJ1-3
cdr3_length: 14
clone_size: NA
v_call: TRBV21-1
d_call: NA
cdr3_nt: TGTGCCAGCAGCCTAAGGGAGCCAAGGGACACCATATATTTT
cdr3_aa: CASSLREPRDTIYF

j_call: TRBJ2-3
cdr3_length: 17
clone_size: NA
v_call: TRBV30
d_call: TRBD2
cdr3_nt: TGTGCCTGGACTCGTGGGCTAGCGGGAGATTGGACAGATACGCAGTATTTT
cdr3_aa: CAWTRGLAGDWTDTQYF

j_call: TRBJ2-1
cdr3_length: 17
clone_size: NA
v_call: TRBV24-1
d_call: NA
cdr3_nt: TGTGCCACCAGTGATCGAGGAGGTAAGGGACTCTACAATGAGCAGTTCTTC
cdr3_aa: CATSDRGGKGLYNEQFF

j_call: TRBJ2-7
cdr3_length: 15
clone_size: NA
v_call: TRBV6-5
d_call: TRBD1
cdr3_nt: TGTGCCAGCACTCAAATGACAGGGGGGGCCTACGAGCAGTACTTC
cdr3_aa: CASTQMTGGAYEQYF

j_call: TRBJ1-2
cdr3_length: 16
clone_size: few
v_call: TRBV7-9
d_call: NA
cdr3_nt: TGTGCCAGCAGCCTCATATCTTCGACAGGTTACTATGGCTACACCTTC
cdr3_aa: CASSLISSTGYYGYTF

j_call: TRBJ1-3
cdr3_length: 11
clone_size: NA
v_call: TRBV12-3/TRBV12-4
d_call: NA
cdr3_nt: TGTGCCAGCAGTTTGTATAACACCATATATTTT
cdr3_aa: CASSLYNTIYF

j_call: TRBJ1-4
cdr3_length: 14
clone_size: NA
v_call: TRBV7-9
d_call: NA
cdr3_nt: TGTGCCAGCAGCCCGGGCGGGTCTAATGAAAAACTGTTTTTT
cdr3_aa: CASSPGGSNEKLFF

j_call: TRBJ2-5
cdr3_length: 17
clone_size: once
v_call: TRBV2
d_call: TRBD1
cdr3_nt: TGTGCCAGCAGTGGACCTGGGACAGGGGAATTCCAAGAGACCCAGTACTTC
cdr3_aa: CASSGPGTGEFQETQYF

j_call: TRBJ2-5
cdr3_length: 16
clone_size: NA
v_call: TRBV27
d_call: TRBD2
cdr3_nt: TGTGCCAGCAGTTCCACGCTAGCGGGGGGATGGGAGACCCAGTACTTC
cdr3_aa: CASSSTLAGGWETQYF

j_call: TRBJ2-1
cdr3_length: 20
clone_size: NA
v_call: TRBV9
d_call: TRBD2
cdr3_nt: TGTGCCAGCAGCGTAGCTTCCGGGACTAGCACGGGTGAAACCTACAATGAGCAGTTCTTC
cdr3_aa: CASSVASGTSTGETYNEQFF

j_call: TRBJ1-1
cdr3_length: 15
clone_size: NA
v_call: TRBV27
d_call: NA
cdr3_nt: TGTGCCAGCAGTTTTAATCCCCACAGCAACACTGAAGCTTTCTTT
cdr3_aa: CASSFNPHSNTEAFF

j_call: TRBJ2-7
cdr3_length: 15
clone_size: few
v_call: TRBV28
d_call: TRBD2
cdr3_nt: TGTGCCAGCAGTTTCTTAGCGGGAGGCGACTACGAGCAGTACTTC
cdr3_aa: CASSFLAGGDYEQYF

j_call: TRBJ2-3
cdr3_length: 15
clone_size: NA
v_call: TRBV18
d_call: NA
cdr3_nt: TGTGCCAGCTCACCACTTTGGCAGGGCACAGATACGCAGTATTTT
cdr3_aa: CASSPLWQGTDTQYF

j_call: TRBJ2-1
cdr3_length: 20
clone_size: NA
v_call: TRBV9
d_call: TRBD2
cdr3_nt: TGTGCCAGCAGCTTCCAACCCGGGACTAGCGGGAGCATCTCCTACAATGAGCAGTTCTTC
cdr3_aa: CASSFQPGTSGSISYNEQFF

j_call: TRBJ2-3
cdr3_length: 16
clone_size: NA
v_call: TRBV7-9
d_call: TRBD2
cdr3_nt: TGTGCCAGCAGCTTAGGGGGGACTAGGGTAGCCGATACGCAGTATTTT
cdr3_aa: CASSLGGTRVADTQYF

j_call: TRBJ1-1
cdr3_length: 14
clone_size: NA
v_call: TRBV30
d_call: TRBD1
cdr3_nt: TGTGCCTGGAGTGTCCTACAGGGGGTTCGGGAAGCTTTCTTT
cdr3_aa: CAWSVLQGVREAFF

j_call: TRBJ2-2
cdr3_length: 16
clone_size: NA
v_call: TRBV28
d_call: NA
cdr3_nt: NA
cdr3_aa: CASSRLVGDSPGSCFF

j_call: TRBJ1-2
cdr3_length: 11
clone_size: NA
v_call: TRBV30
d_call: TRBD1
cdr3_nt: TGTGCTACCGACAGGGGGCTCGGCTACACCTTC
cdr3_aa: CATDRGLGYTF

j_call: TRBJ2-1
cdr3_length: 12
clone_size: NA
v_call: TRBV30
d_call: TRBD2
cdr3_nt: TGTGCCCGAACGGGGGGGAATGGTGAGCAGTTCTTC
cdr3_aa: CARTGGNGEQFF

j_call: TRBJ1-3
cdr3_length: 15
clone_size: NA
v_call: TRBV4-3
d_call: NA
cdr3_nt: TGCGCCAGCAGCCAAGAGGGGGGAACTGGAAACACCATATATTTT
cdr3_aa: CASSQEGGTGNTIYF

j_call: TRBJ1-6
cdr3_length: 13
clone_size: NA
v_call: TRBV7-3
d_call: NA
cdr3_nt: TGTGCCAGCAGCCCCACTCCGGGTTCACCCCTCCACTTT
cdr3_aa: CASSPTPGSPLHF

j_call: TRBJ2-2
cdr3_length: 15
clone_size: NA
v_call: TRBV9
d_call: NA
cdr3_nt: TGTGCCAGCAGCGTAGCCGGGGGGCGGGCCGGGGAGCTGTTTTTT
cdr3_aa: CASSVAGGRAGELFF

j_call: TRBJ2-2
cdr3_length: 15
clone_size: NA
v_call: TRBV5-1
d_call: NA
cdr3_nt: TGCGCCAGCAGCTCCGGACTGGGGAACACCGGGGAGCTGTTTTTT
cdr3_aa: CASSSGLGNTGELFF

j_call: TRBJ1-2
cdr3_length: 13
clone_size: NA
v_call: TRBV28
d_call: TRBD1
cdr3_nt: TGTGCCAGCAGCCCAGGGGGCTACTATGGCTACACCTTC
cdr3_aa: CASSPGGYYGYTF